This T cell receptor beta chain was sequenced during a study of T cell responses to AZD1222 COVID-19 vaccine. The V gene's germline CDR1 is SGDLS and CDR2 YYNGEE. V gave up 3 bases and J gave up 6 bases, with 18 bases separating them. This CDR3 comprises 15 residues. Measured with immunoSEQ multiplex PCR; TCRdb has only the in-frame clones, and not every one. The sample carries approximately 110,000 clones, more than 85% recorded once. The receptor comes from an adult in good health. The material was peripheral blood, obtained on day 0 of AZD1222 vaccination. This chain joins TRBV9 and TRBJ1-1, with a weak D call TRBD1 (5 bases). CDR3 DNA: TGTGCCAGCAGCGGGGGGACCCGGCGCCCCGCTGAAGCTTTCTTT. Its protein product is CASSGGTRRPAEAFF.